One sample yielded the 8 T cell receptor beta chains listed below, sequenced in a study of blood T cells in healthy people across ages (dated by TCRdb to between 2014 and 2017). The library was built by means of 5' RACE. Sequencing was carried out with an Illumina HiSeq 2500. A second PCR of roughly 7 to 12 cycles was run with a J-beta primer mix and a sample-barcoded 5' primer. The public reads were quality trimmed at Q25 with fastp and then assembled into clones with MiXCR by TCRdb, keeping productive beta chains. Entries are consolidated by CDR3 protein sequence, retaining the most common genes and DNA. Across this sample there are some 1.4 million distinct CDR3 sequences, with approximately 38% seen only once. The ten largest clones capture under 8% of the sample. The sequenced material came from blood. The receptors come from a woman in her late teens or twenties in good health.

V gene TRBV25-1 combines with J gene TRBJ2-7; 11 bases align to TRBD1. The CDR3 has 14 amino acids. The germline V gene has CDR1 MGHDK and CDR2 SYGVNS. V trimming: 10 bases; J trimming: 2 bases; junction bases outside the gene matches: 7. This CDR3 reads CATRDRGYAYEQYF. The CDR3 DNA reads as TGTGCCACTCGGGACAGGGGGTACGCCTACGAGCAGTACTTC.

V usage is TRBV20-1 and J usage is TRBJ2-5; TRBD2 aligns across 7 bases. The assigned J gene may be wrong: the sequence end matches TRBJ2-7 better. Germline CDR1 DFQATT, CDR2 SNEGSKA (reference sequence). The CDR3 length is 14 residues. Written as DNA, the CDR3 is TGCAGTGCTCATTCCCCAGCGGGGCCCTACGAGCAGTACTTC. Its protein is CSAHSPAGPYEQYF.

This chain joins TRBV20-1 and TRBJ1-4, with 9 bases identical to TRBD1. The V segment lost 5 bases and the J segment 4 bases; nucleotides outside the gene matches: 5. The CDR3 contains 14 residues. Germline CDR1 reads DFQATT; CDR2 reads SNEGSKA (reference sequence). The CDR3 sequence is CSASRQGVNEKLFF. Here the CDR3 DNA reads TGCAGTGCTTCCAGACAGGGGGTTAATGAAAAACTGTTTTTT.

This clonotype was counted only a few times. The CDR3 DNA is TGTGCCAGCAGCCCCCCCATAGCTGCGTACCAAGAGACCCAGTACTTC. Translated, it gives CASSPPIAAYQETQYF. This chain links TRBV6-1 with TRBJ2-5; D not certain. Trimming removed 6 bases at V and 0 bases at J, with 17 bases between. The CDR3 extends over 16 amino acids. The germline CDR1 and CDR2 sequences are MNHNS and SASEGT.

The chain uses TRBV11-2 and TRBJ2-5, with D tentatively TRBD2 (5 bases). This CDR3 comprises 18 residues. The V and J ends lost 1 base and 11 bases respectively, with 29 bases between them. Per the germline V gene, CDR1 is SGHAT and CDR2 is FQNNGV. Written as DNA, the CDR3 is TGTGCCAGCAGCTTAGCCGCGAGAGTAGCCTCGGGCACTTGGGAGCAGTACTTC. This sequence encodes CASSLAARVASGTWEQYF. Full variable domain (missing parts from reference TRBV11-2 and TRBJ2-5): EAGVAQSPRYKIIEKRQSVAFWCNPISGHATLYWYQQILGQGPKLLIQFQNNGVVDDSQLPKDRFSAERLKGVDSTLKIQPAKLEDSAVYLCASSLAARVASGTWEQYFGPGTRLLVL.

The V call is TRBV6-1, the J call TRBJ2-3, with D tentatively TRBD2 (5 bases). V shed 7 bases and J shed 5 bases, with 10 bases lying between them. The CDR3 length is 12 residues. Germline loops: CDR1 MNHNS, CDR2 SASEGT. The CDR3 nucleotides read TGTGCCAGCAAAGTGGAGGAAGATACGCAGTATTTT. Amino acids: CASKVEEDTQYF.

The CDR3 region has the DNA TGTGCCAGCAGTCACCCTGGACAGAACCTAGTGCACGAGCAGTACTTC. Its protein is CASSHPGQNLVHEQYF. V usage is TRBV6-2 or TRBV6-3 and J usage is TRBJ2-5; tentative D call: TRBD1 (6 bases). The DNA matches TRBJ2-7 better at its end, which makes the J call doubtful. This CDR3 has 16 amino acids. Germline-derived CDR1 and CDR2 are MNHEY and SVGEGT.

V gene TRBV4-1 combines with J gene TRBJ1-2; D call uncertain. The V and J ends lost 0 bases and 3 bases respectively, with 23 bases between them. Germline CDR1 reads MGHRA; CDR2 reads YSYEKL. This CDR3 has 19 amino acids. The CDR3 nucleotides are TGCGCCAGCAGCCAAGACGGCGGCAGGCATGGTCCGGATGACTATGGCTACACCTTC. It encodes CASSQDGGRHGPDDYGYTF.